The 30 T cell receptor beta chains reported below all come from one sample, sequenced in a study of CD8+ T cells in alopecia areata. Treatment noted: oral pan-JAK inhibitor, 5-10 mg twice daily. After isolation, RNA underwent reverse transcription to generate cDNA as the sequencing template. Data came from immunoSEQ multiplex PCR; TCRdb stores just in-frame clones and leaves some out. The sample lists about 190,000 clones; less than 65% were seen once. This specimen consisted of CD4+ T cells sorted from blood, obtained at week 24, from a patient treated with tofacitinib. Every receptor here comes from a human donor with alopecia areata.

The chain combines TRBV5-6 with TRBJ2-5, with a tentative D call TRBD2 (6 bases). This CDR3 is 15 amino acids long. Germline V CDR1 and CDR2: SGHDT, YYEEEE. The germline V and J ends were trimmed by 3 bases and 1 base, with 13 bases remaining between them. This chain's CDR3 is CASSSTPGVQETQYF. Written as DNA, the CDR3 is TGTGCCAGCAGCTCAACCCCGGGAGTCCAAGAGACCCAGTACTTC.

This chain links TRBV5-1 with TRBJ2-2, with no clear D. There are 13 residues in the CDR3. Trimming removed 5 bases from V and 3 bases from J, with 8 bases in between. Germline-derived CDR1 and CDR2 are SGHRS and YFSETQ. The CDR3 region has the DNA TGCGCCAGCAGAACTTCGGACACCGGGGAGCTGTTTTTT. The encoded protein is CASRTSDTGELFF.

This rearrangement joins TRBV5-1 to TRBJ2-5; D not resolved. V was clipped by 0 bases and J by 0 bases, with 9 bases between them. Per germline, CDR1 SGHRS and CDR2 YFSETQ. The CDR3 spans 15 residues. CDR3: CASSLVPANQETQYF. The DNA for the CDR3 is TGCGCCAGCAGCTTGGTACCGGCTAACCAAGAGACCCAGTACTTC.

CDR3 loop: CSVARDRGRTEAFF. In DNA, the CDR3 is TGCAGCGTTGCCCGTGACAGGGGCCGTACTGAAGCTTTCTTT. The J gene is TRBJ1-1, the V gene TRBV29-1; TRBD1 aligns across 8 bases. Germline assignment: CDR1 SQVTM and CDR2 ANQGSEA. The V gene end was trimmed by 4 bases and the J gene end by 5 bases; junction bases not matched to a gene: 9. The CDR3 loop spans 14 amino acids.

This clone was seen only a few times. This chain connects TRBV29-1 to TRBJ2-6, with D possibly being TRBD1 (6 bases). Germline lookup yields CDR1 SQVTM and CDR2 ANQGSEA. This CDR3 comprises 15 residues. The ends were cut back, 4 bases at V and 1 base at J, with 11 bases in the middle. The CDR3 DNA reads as TGCAGCGTTGCCGGGACACCGTCTGGGGCCAACGTCCTGACTTTC. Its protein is CSVAGTPSGANVLTF. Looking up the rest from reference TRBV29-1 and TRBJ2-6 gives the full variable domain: SAVISQKPSRDICQRGTSLTIQCQVDSQVTMMFWYRQQPGQSLTLIATANQGSEATYESGFVIDKFPISRPNLTFSTLTVSNMSPEDSSIYLCSVAGTPSGANVLTFGAGSRLTVL.

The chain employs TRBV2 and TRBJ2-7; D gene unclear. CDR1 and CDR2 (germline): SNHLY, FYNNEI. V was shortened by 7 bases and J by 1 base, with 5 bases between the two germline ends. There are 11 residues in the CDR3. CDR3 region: CASTPSYEQYF. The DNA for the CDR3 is TGTGCCAGCACCCCGTCCTACGAGCAGTACTTC.

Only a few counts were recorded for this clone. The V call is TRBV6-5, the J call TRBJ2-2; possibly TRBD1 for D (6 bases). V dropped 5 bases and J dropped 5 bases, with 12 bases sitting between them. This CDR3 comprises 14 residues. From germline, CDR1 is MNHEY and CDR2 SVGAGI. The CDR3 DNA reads TGTGCCAGCAGTACTCGGGACAAGACCGGGGAGCTGTTTTTT. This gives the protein CASSTRDKTGELFF.

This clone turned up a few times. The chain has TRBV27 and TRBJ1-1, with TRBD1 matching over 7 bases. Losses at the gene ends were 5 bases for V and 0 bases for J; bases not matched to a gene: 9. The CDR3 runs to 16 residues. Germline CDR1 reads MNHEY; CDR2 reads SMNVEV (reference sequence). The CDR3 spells CASSPTGQEMNTEAFF. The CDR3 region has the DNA TGTGCCAGCAGTCCCACCGGACAGGAAATGAACACTGAAGCTTTCTTT.

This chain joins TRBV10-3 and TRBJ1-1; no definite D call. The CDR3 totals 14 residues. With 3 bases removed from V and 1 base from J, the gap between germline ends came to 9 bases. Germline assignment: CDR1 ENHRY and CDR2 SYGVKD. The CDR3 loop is CAISDLGANTEAFF. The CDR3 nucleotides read TGTGCCATCAGTGATTTGGGCGCGAACACTGAAGCTTTCTTT.

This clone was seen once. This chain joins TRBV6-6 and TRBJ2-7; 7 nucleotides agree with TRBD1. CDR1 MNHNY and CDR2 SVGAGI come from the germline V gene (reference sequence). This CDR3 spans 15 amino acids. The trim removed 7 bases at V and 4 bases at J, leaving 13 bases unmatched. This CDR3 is CASNPTRDSSYEQYF. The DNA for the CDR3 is TGTGCCAGCAACCCAACCCGGGACAGCTCATACGAGCAGTACTTC.

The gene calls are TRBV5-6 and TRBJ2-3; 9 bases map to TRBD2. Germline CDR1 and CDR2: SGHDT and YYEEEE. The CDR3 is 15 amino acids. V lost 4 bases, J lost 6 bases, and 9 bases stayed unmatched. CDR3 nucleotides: TGTGCCAGCAGCCGACTAGCGGCCCTCGGGGATACGCAGTATTTT. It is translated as CASSRLAALGDTQYF.

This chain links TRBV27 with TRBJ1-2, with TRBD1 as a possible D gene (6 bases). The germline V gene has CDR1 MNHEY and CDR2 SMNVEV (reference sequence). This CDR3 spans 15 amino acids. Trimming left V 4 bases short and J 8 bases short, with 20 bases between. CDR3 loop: CASSSRGPQRGGYTF. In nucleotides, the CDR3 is TGTGCCAGCAGTTCCAGGGGCCCTCAGAGAGGAGGCTACACCTTC.

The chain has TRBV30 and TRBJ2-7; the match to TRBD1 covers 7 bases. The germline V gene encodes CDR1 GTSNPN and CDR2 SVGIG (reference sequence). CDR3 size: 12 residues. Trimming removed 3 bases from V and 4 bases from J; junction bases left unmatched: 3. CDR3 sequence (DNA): TGTGCCTGGAGGGACAGGCAATACGAGCAGTACTTC. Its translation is CAWRDRQYEQYF.

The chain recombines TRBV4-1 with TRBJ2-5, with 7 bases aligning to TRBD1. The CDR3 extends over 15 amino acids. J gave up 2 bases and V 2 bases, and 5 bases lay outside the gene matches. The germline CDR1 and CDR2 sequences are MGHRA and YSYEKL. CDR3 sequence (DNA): TGCGCCAGCAGCCAACCTGACAGGGTTCAAGAGACCCAGTACTTC. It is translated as CASSQPDRVQETQYF.

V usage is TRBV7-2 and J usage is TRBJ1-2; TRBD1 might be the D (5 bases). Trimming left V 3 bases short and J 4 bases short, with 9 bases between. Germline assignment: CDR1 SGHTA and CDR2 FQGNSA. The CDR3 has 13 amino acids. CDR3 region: CASSLDTSYGYTF. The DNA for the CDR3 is TGTGCCAGCAGCTTGGACACCTCCTATGGCTACACCTTC.

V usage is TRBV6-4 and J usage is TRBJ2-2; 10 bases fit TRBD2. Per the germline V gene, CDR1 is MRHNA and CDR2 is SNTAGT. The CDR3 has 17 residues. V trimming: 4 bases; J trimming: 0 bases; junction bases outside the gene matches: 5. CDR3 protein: CASSAASGGANTGELFF. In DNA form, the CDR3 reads TGTGCCAGCAGTGCCGCGAGCGGGGGGGCGAACACCGGGGAGCTGTTTTTT.

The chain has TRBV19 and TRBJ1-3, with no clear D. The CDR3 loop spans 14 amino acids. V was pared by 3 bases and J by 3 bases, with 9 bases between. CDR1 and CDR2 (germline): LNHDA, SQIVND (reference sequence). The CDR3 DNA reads TGTGCCAGTAGTATTCGGAACAGTGGAAACACCATATATTTT. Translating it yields CASSIRNSGNTIYF.

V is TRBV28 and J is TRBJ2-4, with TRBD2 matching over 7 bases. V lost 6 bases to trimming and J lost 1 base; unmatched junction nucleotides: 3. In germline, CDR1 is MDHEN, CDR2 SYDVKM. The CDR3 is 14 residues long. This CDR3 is CASSLRGAKNIQYF. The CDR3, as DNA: TGTGCCAGCAGCCTGCGGGGGGCCAAAAACATTCAGTACTTC.

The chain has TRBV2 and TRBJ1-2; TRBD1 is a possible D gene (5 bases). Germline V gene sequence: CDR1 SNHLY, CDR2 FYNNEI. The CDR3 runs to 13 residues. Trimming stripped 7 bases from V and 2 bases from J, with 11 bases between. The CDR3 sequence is CASTEGPNYGYTF. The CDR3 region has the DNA TGTGCCAGCACCGAGGGACCGAACTATGGCTACACCTTC.

The CDR3 DNA reads as TGTGCCAGCAGCCCAACGTATGGAGGGGAGCAGTTCTTC. Residues: CASSPTYGGEQFF. The chain couples TRBV7-2 to TRBJ2-1; the D gene is possibly TRBD2 (6 bases). Germline CDR1 reads SGHTA; CDR2 reads FQGNSA. Trimming removed 5 bases at V and 10 bases at J, with 15 bases between. The CDR3 contains 13 residues.

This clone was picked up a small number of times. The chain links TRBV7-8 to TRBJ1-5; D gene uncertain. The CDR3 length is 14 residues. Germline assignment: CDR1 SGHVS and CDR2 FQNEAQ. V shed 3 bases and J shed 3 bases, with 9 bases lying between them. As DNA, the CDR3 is TGTGCCAGCAGCTTGAGGGCCCTCAATCAGCCCCAGCATTTT. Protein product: CASSLRALNQPQHF.

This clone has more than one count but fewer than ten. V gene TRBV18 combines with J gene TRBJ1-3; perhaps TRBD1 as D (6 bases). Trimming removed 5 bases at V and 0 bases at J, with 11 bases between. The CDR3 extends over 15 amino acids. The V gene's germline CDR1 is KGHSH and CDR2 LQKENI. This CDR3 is CASSSGQSSGNTIYF. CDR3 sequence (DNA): TGTGCCAGCTCATCCGGACAGAGCTCTGGAAACACCATATATTTT.

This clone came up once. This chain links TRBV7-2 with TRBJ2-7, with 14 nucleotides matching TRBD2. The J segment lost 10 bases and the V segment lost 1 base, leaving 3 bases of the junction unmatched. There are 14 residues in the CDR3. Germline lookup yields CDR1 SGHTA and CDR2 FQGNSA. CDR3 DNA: TGTGCCAGCAGCTTAGACGGACTAGCGGGGGGACAGTACTTC. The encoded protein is CASSLDGLAGGQYF.

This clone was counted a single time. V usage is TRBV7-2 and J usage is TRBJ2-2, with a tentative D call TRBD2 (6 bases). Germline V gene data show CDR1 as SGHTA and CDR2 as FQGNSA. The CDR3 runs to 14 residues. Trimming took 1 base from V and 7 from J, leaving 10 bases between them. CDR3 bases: TGTGCCAGCAGCTTAGGCGGGGCGAACGGGGAGCTGTTTTTT. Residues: CASSLGGANGELFF.

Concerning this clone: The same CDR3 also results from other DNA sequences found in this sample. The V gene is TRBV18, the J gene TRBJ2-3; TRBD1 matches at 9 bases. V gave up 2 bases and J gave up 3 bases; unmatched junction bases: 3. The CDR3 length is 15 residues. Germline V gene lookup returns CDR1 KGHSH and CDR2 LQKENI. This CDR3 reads CASSPRDRATDTQYF. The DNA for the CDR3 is TGTGCCAGCTCACCAAGGGACAGGGCTACAGATACGCAGTATTTT.

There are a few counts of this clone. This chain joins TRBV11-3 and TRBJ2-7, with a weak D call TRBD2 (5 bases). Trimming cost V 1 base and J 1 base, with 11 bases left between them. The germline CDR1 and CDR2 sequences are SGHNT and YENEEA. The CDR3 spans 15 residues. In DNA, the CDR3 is TGTGCCAGCAGCTTAGGGAGCGGAACGTCCTACGAGCAGTACTTC. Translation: CASSLGSGTSYEQYF.

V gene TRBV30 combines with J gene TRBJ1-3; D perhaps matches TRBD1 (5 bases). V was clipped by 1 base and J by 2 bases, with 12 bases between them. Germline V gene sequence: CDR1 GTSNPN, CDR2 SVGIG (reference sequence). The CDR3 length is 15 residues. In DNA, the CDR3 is TGTGCCTGGAGTGGAGACAGAGATACTGGAAACACCATATATTTT. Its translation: CAWSGDRDTGNTIYF.

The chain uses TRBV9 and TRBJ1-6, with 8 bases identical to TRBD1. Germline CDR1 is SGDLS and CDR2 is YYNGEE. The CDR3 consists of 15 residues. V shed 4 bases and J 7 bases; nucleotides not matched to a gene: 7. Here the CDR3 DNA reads TGTGCCAGCAGCATGGGACAGGTCGGGAATTCACCCCTCCACTTT. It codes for CASSMGQVGNSPLHF.

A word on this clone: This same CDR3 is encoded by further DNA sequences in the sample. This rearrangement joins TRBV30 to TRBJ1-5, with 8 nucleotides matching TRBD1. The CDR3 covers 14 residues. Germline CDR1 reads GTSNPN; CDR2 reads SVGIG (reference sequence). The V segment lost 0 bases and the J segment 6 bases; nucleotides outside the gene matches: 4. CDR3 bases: TGTGCCTGGAGTGTTGGACAGGGCAGTCAGCCCCAGCATTTT. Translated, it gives CAWSVGQGSQPQHF.

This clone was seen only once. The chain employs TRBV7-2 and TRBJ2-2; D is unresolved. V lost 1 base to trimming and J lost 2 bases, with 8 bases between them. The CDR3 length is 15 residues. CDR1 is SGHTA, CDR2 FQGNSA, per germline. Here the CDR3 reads CASSLGGANTGELFF. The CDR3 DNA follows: TGTGCCAGCAGCTTAGGCGGTGCTAACACCGGGGAGCTGTTTTTT.